The rows below give T cell receptor beta chains drawn from one sample of a study of blood T cell repertoires in COVID-19. TCRdb's table, derived via immunoSEQ multiplex PCR, lists solely in-frame clones and lacks some. Of about 210,000 clones in the sample, approximately 90% are singletons; the top ten hold under 0.9%. What was sequenced was peripheral blood. These receptors were collected from a middle-aged man with acute or convalescent COVID-19. Each CDR3 is given with its conserved first and last residue. D genes are given only for firm matches. Clone size is not always given. Where it is, it says once, few, many or a class for expanded clones.

clone_size | j_call | cdr3_length | d_call | v_call | cdr3_nt | cdr3_aa
NA | TRBJ2-3 | 15 | NA | TRBV10-3 | TGTGCCATCAGTCCAGGAGGCGGACGCACAGATACGCAGTATTTT | CAISPGGGRTDTQYF
NA | TRBJ1-5 | 18 | TRBD1 | TRBV5-6 | TGTGCCAGCAGCCTCACATGGGGGGGACAGGTCCCTGGGATGCCCCAGCATTTT | CASSLTWGGQVPGMPQHF
NA | TRBJ2-1 | 13 | NA | TRBV10-3 | TGTGCCTCGGCAAGAGGATCCGGCAATGAGCAGTTCTTC | CASARGSGNEQFF
NA | TRBJ2-7 | 18 | TRBD2 | TRBV4-1 | TGCGCCAGCAGCCCGCCGCTTTATAGCGGGGGGCACTCCTACGAGCAGTACTTC | CASSPPLYSGGHSYEQYF
NA | TRBJ2-7 | 15 | NA | TRBV6-5 | TGTGCCAGCAGTTACTCGAAGATGAACTCCCACGAGCAGTACTTC | CASSYSKMNSHEQYF
NA | TRBJ1-1 | 15 | TRBD1 | TRBV3-1/TRBV3-2 | TGTGCCAGCAGCCCAAACGACAGGGGGGTCACTGAAGCTTTCTTT | CASSPNDRGVTEAFF
NA | TRBJ2-7 | 13 | TRBD1 | TRBV10-3 | TGTGCCATCAGTTCCGGGACAGGGGTCGAGCAGTACTTC | CAISSGTGVEQYF
NA | TRBJ1-2 | 15 | NA | TRBV4-1 | TGCGCCAGCAGCCAAGAACAGGGAGCTAACTATGGCTACACCTTC | CASSQEQGANYGYTF
once | TRBJ1-5 | 13 | NA | TRBV28 | TGTGCCAGCAGTTTCAATAGCAATCAGCCCCAGCATTTT | CASSFNSNQPQHF
NA | TRBJ1-2 | 16 | NA | TRBV18 | TGTGCCAGCTCACCACGGCCGGACACAGCTAACTATGGCTACACCTTC | CASSPRPDTANYGYTF
NA | TRBJ1-4 | 17 | TRBD1 | TRBV7-2 | TGTGCCAGCAGCTTAGACCTGAGGACAGGGGGCCGTGAAAAACTGTTTTTT | CASSLDLRTGGREKLFF
NA | TRBJ2-7 | 14 | NA | TRBV7-6 | TGTGCCAGCAGCTTAACAGGTCGAGACTACGAGCAGTACTTC | CASSLTGRDYEQYF
NA | TRBJ2-7 | 13 | NA | TRBV11-2 | TGTGCCAGCAGCTTACTAACAGGGACCGAGCAGTACTTC | CASSLLTGTEQYF
once | TRBJ1-1 | 16 | NA | TRBV7-9 | TGTGCCAGCAGCTTCGAAACCGGAGGCCTGAACACTGAAGCTTTCTTT | CASSFETGGLNTEAFF
NA | TRBJ2-7 | 13 | TRBD1 | TRBV5-4 | TGTGCCAGCAGCCCGGACAGGGGGGTCAAGCAGTACTTC | CASSPDRGVKQYF
NA | TRBJ1-5 | 14 | TRBD1 | TRBV19 | TGTGCCAGTAGTATGGACAGGGCCTGGCAGCCCCAGCATTTT | CASSMDRAWQPQHF
NA | TRBJ1-5 | 12 | TRBD1 | TRBV10-3 | TGTGCCATCAGGGACAGGGATCAGCCCCAGCATTTT | CAIRDRDQPQHF